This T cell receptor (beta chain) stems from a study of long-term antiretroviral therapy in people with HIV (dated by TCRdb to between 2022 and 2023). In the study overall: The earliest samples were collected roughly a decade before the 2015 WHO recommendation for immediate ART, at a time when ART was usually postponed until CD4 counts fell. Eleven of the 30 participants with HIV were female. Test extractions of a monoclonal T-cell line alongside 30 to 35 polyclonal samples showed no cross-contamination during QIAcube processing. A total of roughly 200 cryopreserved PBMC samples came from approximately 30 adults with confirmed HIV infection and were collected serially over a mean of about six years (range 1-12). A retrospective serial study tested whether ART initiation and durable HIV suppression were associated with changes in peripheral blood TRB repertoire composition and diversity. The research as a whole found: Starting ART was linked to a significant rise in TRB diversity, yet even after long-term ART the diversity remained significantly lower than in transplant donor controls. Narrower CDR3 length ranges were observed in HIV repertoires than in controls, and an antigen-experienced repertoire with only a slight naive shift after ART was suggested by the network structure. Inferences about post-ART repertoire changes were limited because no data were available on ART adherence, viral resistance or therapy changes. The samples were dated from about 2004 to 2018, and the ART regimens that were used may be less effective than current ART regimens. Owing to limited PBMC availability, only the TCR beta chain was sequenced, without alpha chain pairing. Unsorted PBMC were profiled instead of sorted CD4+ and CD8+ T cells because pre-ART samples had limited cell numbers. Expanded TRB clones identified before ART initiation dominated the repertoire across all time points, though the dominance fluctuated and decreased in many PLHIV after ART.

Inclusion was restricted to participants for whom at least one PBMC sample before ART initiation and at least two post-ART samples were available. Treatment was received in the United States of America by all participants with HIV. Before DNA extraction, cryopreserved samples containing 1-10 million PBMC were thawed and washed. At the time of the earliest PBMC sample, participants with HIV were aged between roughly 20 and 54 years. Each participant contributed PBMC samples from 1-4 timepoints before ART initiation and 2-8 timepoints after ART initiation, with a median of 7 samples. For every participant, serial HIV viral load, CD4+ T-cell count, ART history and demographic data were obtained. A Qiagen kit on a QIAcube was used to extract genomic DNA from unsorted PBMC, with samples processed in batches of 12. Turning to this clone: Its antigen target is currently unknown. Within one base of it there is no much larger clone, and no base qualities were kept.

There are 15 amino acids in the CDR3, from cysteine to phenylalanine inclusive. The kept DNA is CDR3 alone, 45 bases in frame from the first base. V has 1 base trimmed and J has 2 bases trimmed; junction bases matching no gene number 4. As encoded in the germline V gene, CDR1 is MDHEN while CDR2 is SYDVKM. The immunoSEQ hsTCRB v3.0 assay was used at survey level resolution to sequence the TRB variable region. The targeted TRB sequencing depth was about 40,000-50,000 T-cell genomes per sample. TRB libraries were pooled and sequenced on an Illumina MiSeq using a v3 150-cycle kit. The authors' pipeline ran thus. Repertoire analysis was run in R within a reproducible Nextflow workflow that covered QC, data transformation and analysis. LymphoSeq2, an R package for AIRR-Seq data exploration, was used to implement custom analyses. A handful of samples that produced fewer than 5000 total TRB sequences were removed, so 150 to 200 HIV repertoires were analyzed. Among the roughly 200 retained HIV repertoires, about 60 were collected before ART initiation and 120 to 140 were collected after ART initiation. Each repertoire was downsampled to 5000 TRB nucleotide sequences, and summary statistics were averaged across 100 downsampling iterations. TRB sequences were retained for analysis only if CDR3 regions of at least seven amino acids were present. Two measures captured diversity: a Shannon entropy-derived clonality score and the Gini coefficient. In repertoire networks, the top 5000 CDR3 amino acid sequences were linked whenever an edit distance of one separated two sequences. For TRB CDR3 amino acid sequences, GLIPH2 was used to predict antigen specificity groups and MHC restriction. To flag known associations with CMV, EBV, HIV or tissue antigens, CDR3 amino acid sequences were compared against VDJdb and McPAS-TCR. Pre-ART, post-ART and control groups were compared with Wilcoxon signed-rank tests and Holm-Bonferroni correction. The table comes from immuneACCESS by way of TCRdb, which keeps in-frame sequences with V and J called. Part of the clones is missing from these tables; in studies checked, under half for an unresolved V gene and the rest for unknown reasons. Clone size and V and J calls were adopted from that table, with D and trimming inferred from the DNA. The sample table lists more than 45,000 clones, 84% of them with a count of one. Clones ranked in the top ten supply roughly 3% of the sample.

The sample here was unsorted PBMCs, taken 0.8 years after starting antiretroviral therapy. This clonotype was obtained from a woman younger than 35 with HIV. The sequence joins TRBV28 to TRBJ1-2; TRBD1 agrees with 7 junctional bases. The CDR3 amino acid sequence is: CASSLYDRENYGYTF. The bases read TGTGCCAGCAGTTTATACGACAGGGAGAACTATGGCTACACCTTC.